The 19 T cell receptor beta chains reported below all come from one sample, sequenced in a study of CD8+ T cells in alopecia areata. RNA extraction was followed by reverse transcription into cDNA, which acted as the sequencing template. Sequencing was performed with immunoSEQ multiplex PCR; in TCRdb, only in-frame clones are kept and a portion is missing. The data show about 140,000 clones, about three fifths seen once. Material for sequencing was CD4+ T cells sorted from blood. These receptors originate from a human donor in good health.

V usage is TRBV29-1 and J usage is TRBJ2-7, with D perhaps given as TRBD1 or TRBD2 (5 bases each). V gave up 6 bases and J gave up 0 bases, with 15 bases separating them. Germline-derived CDR1 and CDR2 are SQVTM and ANQGSEA. The CDR3 sequence is 14 residues long. CDR3: CSVRGVGSSYEQYF. DNA for the CDR3: TGCAGCGTCCGAGGGGTAGGGAGCTCCTACGAGCAGTACTTC.

CDR3 loop: CAWSSPTSKVYGYTF. The CDR3 DNA follows: TGTGCCTGGAGTTCGCCGACAAGTAAAGTCTATGGCTACACCTTC. V usage is TRBV30 and J usage is TRBJ1-2; no definite D call. The ends were cut back, 2 bases at V and 4 bases at J, with 17 bases in the middle. Germline values: CDR1 GTSNPN, CDR2 SVGIG (reference sequence). The CDR3 loop spans 15 amino acids.

This clone was observed a few times. The V call is TRBV11-2, the J call TRBJ2-3, with D possibly being TRBD2 (5 bases). Deletions cut 3 bases from V and 2 bases from J, with 12 bases between. The V gene's germline CDR1 is SGHAT and CDR2 FQNNGV. CDR3 size: 15 residues. The CDR3 is CASSFTRGNTDTQYF. For the CDR3, the DNA is TGTGCCAGCAGCTTCACCCGAGGGAACACAGATACGCAGTATTTT. Full variable domain (rest looked up from reference TRBV11-2 and TRBJ2-3): EAGVAQSPRYKIIEKRQSVAFWCNPISGHATLYWYQQILGQGPKLLIQFQNNGVVDDSQLPKDRFSAERLKGVDSTLKIQPAKLEDSAVYLCASSFTRGNTDTQYFGPGTRLTVL.

The chain employs TRBV2 and TRBJ2-3; D not resolved. V was trimmed by 6 bases and J by 8 bases, leaving 9 bases between them. The length of the CDR3 is 11 residues. Germline V CDR1 and CDR2: SNHLY, FYNNEI. CDR3 bases: TGTGCCAGCAGGCCGGGTGGTACGCAGTATTTT. Protein: CASRPGGTQYF.

This sequence joins TRBV7-9 and TRBJ1-5; D is unresolved. CDR1 and CDR2 (germline): SEHNR, FQNEAQ (reference sequence). CDR3 size: 14 residues. Trimming cost V 4 bases and J 1 base, with 8 bases left between them. CDR3 residues: CASSYSQSNQPQHF. The CDR3 region has the DNA TGTGCCAGCAGCTATTCACAGAGCAATCAGCCCCAGCATTTT.

In the case of this clone: Additional DNA sequences in this sample encode the identical CDR3. This rearrangement joins TRBV5-1 to TRBJ2-1; TRBD1 matches at 8 bases. Trimming took 4 bases from V and 4 from J; bases not matched to a gene: 7. CDR1 is SGHRS and CDR2 is YFSETQ in the germline V gene. This CDR3 region has 15 residues. CDR3 protein: CASSDGQGAYNEQFF. The CDR3 coding sequence is TGCGCCAGCAGCGACGGGCAGGGGGCGTACAATGAGCAGTTCTTC.

The chain links TRBV5-4 to TRBJ2-5, with D uncertain. Per germline, CDR1 SGHNT and CDR2 YYREEE (reference sequence). The V and J ends lost 3 bases and 5 bases respectively, with 11 bases between them. CDR3 length equals 13 residues. The CDR3 region is CASSSPALETQYF. The CDR3 DNA follows: TGTGCCAGCAGCTCCCCGGCGTTGGAGACCCAGTACTTC.

The chain has TRBV19 and TRBJ1-5; 7 nucleotides agree with TRBD1. The junction had 17 bases not matched to a gene; V was cut back by 7 bases and J by 11 bases. CDR1 and CDR2 from the germline V gene are LNHDA and SQIVND (reference sequence). The length of the CDR3 is 15 residues. CDR3 sequence (DNA): TGTGCCAGTAACATGAACCCGGGACAGATATCAGCCCAGCATTTT. The encoded protein is CASNMNPGQISAQHF.

This clone came up a few times. V and J are TRBV5-8 and TRBJ1-5; TRBD1 might be the D (5 bases). CDR1 and CDR2 from the germline V gene are SGHTS and YDEGEE. V dropped 0 bases and J dropped 3 bases, with 10 bases sitting between them. The CDR3 runs to 15 residues. The CDR3 nucleotides read TGTGCCAGCAGCTTGGGACAGAAGATCAATCAGCCCCAGCATTTT. Amino acid sequence: CASSLGQKINQPQHF. The variable domain in full, completed from reference TRBV5-8 and TRBJ1-5, reads EAGVTQSPTHLIKTRGQQATLRCSPISGHTSVYWYQQALGLGLQFLLWYDEGEERNRGNFPPRFSGRQFPNYSSELNVNALELEDSALYLCASSLGQKINQPQHFGDGTRLSIL.

This chain uses TRBV4-1 with TRBJ1-5; D possibly corresponds to TRBD1 (6 bases). The germline V gene has CDR1 MGHRA and CDR2 YSYEKL. Trimming removed 4 bases at V and 4 bases at J, with 14 bases between. The CDR3 length is 15 residues. The CDR3 coding sequence is TGCGCCAGCAGCCCCCGAACAGGGACGAATCAGCCCCAGCATTTT. It codes for CASSPRTGTNQPQHF.

The J gene is TRBJ1-5, the V gene TRBV21-1; whether TRBD1, the table's D call, matches the DNA was not checked. TRBV21-1 is a pseudogene. This CDR3 is 17 amino acids long. The DNA of the CDR3 is TGTGCCAGCAGCAAACCCCTCGGACAGTACGCTTATCAGCCCCAGCATTTT. It specifies CASSKPLGQYAYQPQHF.

This clone was observed a few times. V and J are TRBV6-6 and TRBJ2-3; D is uncertain. Per germline, CDR1 MNHNY and CDR2 SVGAGI (reference sequence). The germline V and J ends were trimmed by 2 bases and 0 bases, with 3 bases remaining between them. CDR3 length: 13 residues. The CDR3 coding sequence is TGTGCCAGCAGTTACGTAAGCACAGATACGCAGTATTTT. This sequence encodes CASSYVSTDTQYF.

The V call is TRBV4-1, the J call TRBJ1-5; 7 nucleotides match TRBD1. Germline CDR1 reads MGHRA; CDR2 reads YSYEKL. The CDR3 runs to 15 residues. V lost 4 bases, J lost 2 bases, and 5 bases stayed unmatched. The CDR3 nucleotides read TGCGCCAGCAGCCCACAGGGGTTTGGCAATCAGCCCCAGCATTTT. Translated: CASSPQGFGNQPQHF.

The rearrangement links TRBV4-1 to TRBJ2-6; D is possibly TRBD2 (5 bases). Germline CDR1 is MGHRA and CDR2 is YSYEKL. CDR3 length: 18 amino acids. Trimming stripped 1 base from V and 1 base from J, with 14 bases between. As DNA, the CDR3 is TGCGCCAGCAGCCAAGCTAGGACTGACAAATCTGGGGCCAACGTCCTGACTTTC. This gives the protein CASSQARTDKSGANVLTF.

This clone was observed a few times. This chain joins TRBV5-1 and TRBJ1-1; a possible D gene is TRBD1 (5 bases). V lost 4 bases, J lost 6 bases, and 13 bases lay in between. This CDR3 contains 13 residues. Looked up from germline, CDR1 is SGHRS and CDR2 is YFSETQ. CDR3: CASSPAGQAEAFF. DNA of the CDR3: TGCGCCAGCAGCCCGGCAGGGCAGGCTGAAGCTTTCTTT. Full variable domain (outside the CDR3, taken from reference TRBV5-1 and TRBJ1-1): KAGVTQTPRYLIKTRGQQVTLSCSPISGHRSVSWYQQTPGQGLQFLFEYFSETQRNKGNFPGRFSGRQFSNSRSEMNVSTLELGDSALYLCASSPAGQAEAFFGQGTRLTVV.

There are a few counts of this clone. The rearrangement links TRBV7-2 to TRBJ2-5; TRBD1 or TRBD2 may be the D gene (5 bases each). The length of the CDR3 is 14 residues. V gave up 4 bases and J gave up 1 base, with 10 bases separating them. Per germline, CDR1 SGHTA and CDR2 FQGNSA. The CDR3 region has the DNA TGTGCCAGCAGCTCTCCGGGACCCCAAGAGACCCAGTACTTC. It encodes CASSSPGPQETQYF.

The chain recombines TRBV18 with TRBJ1-2; D is perhaps TRBD1 (5 bases). The CDR3 totals 13 residues. Germline V gene sequence: CDR1 KGHSH, CDR2 LQKENI. Trimming removed 3 bases from V and 4 bases from J, with 9 bases in between. CDR3 region: CASSPAGRYGYTF. The CDR3, as DNA: TGTGCCAGCTCACCTGCGGGACGCTATGGCTACACCTTC.

The chain joins TRBV11-2 to TRBJ2-6; 9 nucleotides match TRBD2. Germline CDR1 and CDR2: SGHAT and FQNNGV. J was trimmed by 3 bases and V by 4 bases; bases with no gene match: 7. This CDR3 has 17 residues. This CDR3 reads CASSSIAGAGGANVLTF. The CDR3 nucleotides are TGTGCCAGCAGCTCCATAGCGGGAGCTGGTGGGGCCAACGTCCTGACTTTC.

Note on this clone: The same CDR3 arises from other DNA sequences in this sample as well. The chain employs TRBV5-1 and TRBJ2-7; the D is unclear. The CDR3 is 14 residues long. V lost 0 bases to trimming and J lost 2 bases, with 9 bases between them. The germline gives CDR1 SGHRS, CDR2 YFSETQ. CDR3 amino acids: CASSLVAGAYEQYF. The CDR3 region has the DNA TGCGCCAGCAGCTTGGTTGCCGGTGCCTACGAGCAGTACTTC.